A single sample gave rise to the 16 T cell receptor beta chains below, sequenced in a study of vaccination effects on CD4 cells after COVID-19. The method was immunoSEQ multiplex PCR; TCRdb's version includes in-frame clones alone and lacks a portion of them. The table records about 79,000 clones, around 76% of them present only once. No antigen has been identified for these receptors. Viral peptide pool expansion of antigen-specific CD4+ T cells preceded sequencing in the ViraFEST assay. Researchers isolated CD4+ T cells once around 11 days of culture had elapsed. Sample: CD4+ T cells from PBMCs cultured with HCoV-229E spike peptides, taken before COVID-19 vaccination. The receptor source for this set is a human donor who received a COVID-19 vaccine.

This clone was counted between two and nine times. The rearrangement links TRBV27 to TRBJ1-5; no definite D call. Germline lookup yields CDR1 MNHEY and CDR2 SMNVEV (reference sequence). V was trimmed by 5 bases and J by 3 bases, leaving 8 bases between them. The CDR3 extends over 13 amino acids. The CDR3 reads CASSKDPNQPQHF. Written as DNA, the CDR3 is TGTGCCAGCAGTAAAGACCCCAATCAGCCCCAGCATTTT.

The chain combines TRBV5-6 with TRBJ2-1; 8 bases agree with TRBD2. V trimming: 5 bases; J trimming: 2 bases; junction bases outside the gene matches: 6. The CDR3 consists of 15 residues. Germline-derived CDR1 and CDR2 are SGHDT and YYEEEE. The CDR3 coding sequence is TGTGCCAGCAGTCTCGGGGGGGTAACCTACAATGAGCAGTTCTTC. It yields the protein CASSLGGVTYNEQFF.

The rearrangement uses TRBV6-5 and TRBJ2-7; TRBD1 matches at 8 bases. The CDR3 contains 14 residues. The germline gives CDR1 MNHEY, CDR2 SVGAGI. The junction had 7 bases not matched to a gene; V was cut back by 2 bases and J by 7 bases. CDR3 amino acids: CASSYAQGAREQYV. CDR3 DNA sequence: TGTGCCAGCAGTTACGCCCAGGGGGCGCGGGAGCAGTACGTC.

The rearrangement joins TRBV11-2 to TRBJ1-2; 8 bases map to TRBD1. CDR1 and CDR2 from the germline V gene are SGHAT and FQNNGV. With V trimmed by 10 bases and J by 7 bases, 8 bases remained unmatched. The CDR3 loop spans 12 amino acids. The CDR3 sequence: CATDRGMRGYTF. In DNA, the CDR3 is TGTGCCACCGACAGGGGAATGCGTGGCTACACCTTC.

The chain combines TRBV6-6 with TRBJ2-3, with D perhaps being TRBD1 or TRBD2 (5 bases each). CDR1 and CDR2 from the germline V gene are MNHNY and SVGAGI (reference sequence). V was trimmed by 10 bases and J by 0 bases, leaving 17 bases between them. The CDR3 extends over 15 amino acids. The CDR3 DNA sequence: TGTGCCACCACAGGACCCCCGGGGAGCACAGATACGCAGTATTTT. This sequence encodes CATTGPPGSTDTQYF.

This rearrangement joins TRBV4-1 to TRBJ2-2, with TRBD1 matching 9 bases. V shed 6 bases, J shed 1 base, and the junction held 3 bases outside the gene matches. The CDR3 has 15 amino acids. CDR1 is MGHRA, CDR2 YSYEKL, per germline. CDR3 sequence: CASRLGQGNTGELFF. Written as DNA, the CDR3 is TGCGCCAGCAGGTTGGGACAGGGGAACACCGGGGAGCTGTTTTTT.

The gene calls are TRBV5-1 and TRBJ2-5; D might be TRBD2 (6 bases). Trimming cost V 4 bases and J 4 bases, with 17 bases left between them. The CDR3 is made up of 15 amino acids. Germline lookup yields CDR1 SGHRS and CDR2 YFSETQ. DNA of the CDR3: TGCGCCAGCAGCCAATTATACGGGAGAGGAGAGACCCAGTACTTC. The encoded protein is CASSQLYGRGETQYF. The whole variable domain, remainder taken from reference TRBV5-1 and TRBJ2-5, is KAGVTQTPRYLIKTRGQQVTLSCSPISGHRSVSWYQQTPGQGLQFLFEYFSETQRNKGNFPGRFSGRQFSNSRSEMNVSTLELGDSALYLCASSQLYGRGETQYFGPGTRLLVL.

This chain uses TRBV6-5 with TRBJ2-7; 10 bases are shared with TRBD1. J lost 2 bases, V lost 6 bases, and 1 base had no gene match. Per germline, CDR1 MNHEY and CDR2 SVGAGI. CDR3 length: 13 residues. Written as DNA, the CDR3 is TGTGCCAGCAGGGGACAGGGGACCTACGAGCAGTACGTC. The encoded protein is CASRGQGTYEQYV.

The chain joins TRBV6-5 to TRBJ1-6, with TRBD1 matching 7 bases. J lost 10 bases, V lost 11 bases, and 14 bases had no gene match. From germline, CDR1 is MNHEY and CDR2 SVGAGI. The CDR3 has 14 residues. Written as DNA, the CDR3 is TGTGCCGGGCAGGGGGTAAACGATGACTCACCCCTCCACTTT. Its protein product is CAGQGVNDDSPLHF.

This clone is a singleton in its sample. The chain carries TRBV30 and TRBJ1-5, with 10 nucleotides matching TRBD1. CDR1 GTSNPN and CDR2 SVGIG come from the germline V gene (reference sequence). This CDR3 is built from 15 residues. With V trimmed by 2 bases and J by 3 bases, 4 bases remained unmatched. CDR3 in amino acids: CAWSPGQGFNQPQHF. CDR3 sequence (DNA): TGTGCCTGGAGTCCGGGACAGGGGTTCAATCAGCCCCAGCATTTT.

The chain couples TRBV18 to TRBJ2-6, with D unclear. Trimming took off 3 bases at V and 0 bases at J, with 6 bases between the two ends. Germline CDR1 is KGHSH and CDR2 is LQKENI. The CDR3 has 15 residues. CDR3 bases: TGTGCCAGCTCACCGATCGGCTCTGGGGCCAACGTCCTGACTTTC. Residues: CASSPIGSGANVLTF.

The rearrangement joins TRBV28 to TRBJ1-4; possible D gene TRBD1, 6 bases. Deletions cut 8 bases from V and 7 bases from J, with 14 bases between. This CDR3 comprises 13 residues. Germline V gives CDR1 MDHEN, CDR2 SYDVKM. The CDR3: CASLQGGGEKLFF. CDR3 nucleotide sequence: TGTGCCAGCCTACAGGGAGGGGGTGAAAAACTGTTTTTT.

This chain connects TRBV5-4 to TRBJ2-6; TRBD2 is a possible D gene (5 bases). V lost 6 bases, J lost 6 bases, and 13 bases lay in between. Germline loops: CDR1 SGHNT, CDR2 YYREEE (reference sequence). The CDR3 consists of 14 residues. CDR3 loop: CASKSGVEANVLTF. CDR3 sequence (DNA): TGTGCCAGCAAATCCGGGGTCGAGGCCAACGTCCTGACTTTC.

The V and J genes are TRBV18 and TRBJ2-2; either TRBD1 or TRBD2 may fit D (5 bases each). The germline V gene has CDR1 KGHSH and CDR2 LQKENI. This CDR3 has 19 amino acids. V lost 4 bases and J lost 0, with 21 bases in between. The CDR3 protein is CASSRSGTLSIANTGELFF. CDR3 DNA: TGTGCCAGCTCACGTTCCGGGACCTTATCAATCGCGAACACCGGGGAGCTGTTTTTT.

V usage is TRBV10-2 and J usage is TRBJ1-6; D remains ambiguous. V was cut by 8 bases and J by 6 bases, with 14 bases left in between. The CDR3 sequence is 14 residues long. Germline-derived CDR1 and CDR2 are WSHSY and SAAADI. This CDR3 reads CASRVIGSNSPLHF. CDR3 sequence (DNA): TGCGCCAGCCGGGTAATTGGATCTAATTCACCCCTCCACTTT.

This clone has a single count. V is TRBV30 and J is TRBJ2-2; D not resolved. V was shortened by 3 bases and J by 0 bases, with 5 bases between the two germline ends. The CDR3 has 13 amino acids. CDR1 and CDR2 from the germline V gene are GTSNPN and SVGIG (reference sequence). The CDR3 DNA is TGTGCCTGGAGGCCATCGAACACCGGGGAGCTGTTTTTT. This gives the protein CAWRPSNTGELFF.